This is a list of T cell receptor beta chains from one sample in a study of beta chain features in type 1 diabetes. This table comes from immunoSEQ multiplex PCR, and its TCRdb copy is limited to in-frame clones, with some not included. This table has a few hundred thousand clones, around 13% appearing once. The sample taken for sequencing was naive CD4+ T cells from blood. The receptors derive from a man in his late teens or twenties in good health. Each CDR3 is given with its conserved first and last residue. Each record gives: CDR3 length, V gene, CDR3 protein.

cdr3_length: 16; v_call: TRBV4-2; cdr3_aa: CASSRGGGGLGAEQFF
cdr3_length: 17; v_call: TRBV28; cdr3_aa: CASRVQGSNPRNSPLHF
cdr3_length: 12; v_call: TRBV7-9; cdr3_aa: CASSWTAQVAFF
cdr3_length: 14; v_call: TRBV13; cdr3_aa: CASSLRGSNQPQHF
cdr3_length: 17; v_call: TRBV5-4; cdr3_aa: CASSSGGLAGAAYEQYF
cdr3_length: 11; v_call: TRBV6-6; cdr3_aa: CASSKDWTQYF
cdr3_length: 14; v_call: TRBV18; cdr3_aa: CASSPPGAFQGYTF
cdr3_length: 14; v_call: TRBV18; cdr3_aa: CASSPAGTSYEQYF
cdr3_length: 16; v_call: TRBV7-8; cdr3_aa: CASSLVRTGGTYEQYF
cdr3_length: 15; v_call: TRBV9; cdr3_aa: CASSVGTGRHQPQHF
cdr3_length: 19; v_call: TRBV7-9; cdr3_aa: CASSLPPSGGALSYNEQFF
cdr3_length: 15; v_call: TRBV4-1; cdr3_aa: CASSQASSGANVLTF
cdr3_length: 18; v_call: TRBV9; cdr3_aa: CASSGRDRGSSSGNTIYF
cdr3_length: 15; v_call: TRBV11-2; cdr3_aa: CASRPGGTSYNEQFF
cdr3_length: 14; v_call: TRBV28; cdr3_aa: CASSSGGGSYEQYF
cdr3_length: 13; v_call: TRBV28; cdr3_aa: CASRTGSSYGYTF
cdr3_length: 15; v_call: TRBV5-1; cdr3_aa: CASSLLAGTEETQYF
cdr3_length: 13; v_call: TRBV19; cdr3_aa: CASSTGQGYGYTF
cdr3_length: 13; v_call: TRBV30; cdr3_aa: CAQSRDRDTEAFF
cdr3_length: 15; v_call: TRBV5-1; cdr3_aa: CASSSAALYQETQYF
cdr3_length: 14; v_call: TRBV27; cdr3_aa: CASSRQSSGNTIYF
cdr3_length: 16; v_call: TRBV2; cdr3_aa: CASSEHVRTGDETQYF
cdr3_length: 15; v_call: TRBV19; cdr3_aa: CASSTMASGNQPQHF
cdr3_length: 14; v_call: TRBV5-1; cdr3_aa: CASGKTGDTDTQYF
cdr3_length: 18; v_call: TRBV5-4; cdr3_aa: CASSLISFRDRGRDEQFF
cdr3_length: 16; v_call: TRBV25-1; cdr3_aa: CASSEGSGQPADTQYF
cdr3_length: 13; v_call: TRBV2; cdr3_aa: CASTGQVNSPLHF
cdr3_length: 15; v_call: TRBV28; cdr3_aa: CASSGAGALNYGYTF
cdr3_length: 16; v_call: TRBV10-3; cdr3_aa: CAISESTVLTGQPQHF
cdr3_length: 14; v_call: TRBV2; cdr3_aa: CASRKTATNEKLFF
cdr3_length: 11; v_call: TRBV7-9; cdr3_aa: CASSGESEQYF
cdr3_length: 15; v_call: TRBV30; cdr3_aa: CAWSLGLAGSYEQYF
cdr3_length: 15; v_call: TRBV2; cdr3_aa: CASRGELAGSGEQFF
cdr3_length: 13; v_call: TRBV6-5; cdr3_aa: CASSRTGDNEQFF
cdr3_length: 13; v_call: TRBV27; cdr3_aa: CASWAGPHDEQFF
cdr3_length: 16; v_call: TRBV10-3; cdr3_aa: CAISEWDTSSYNEQFF
cdr3_length: 18; v_call: TRBV13; cdr3_aa: CASSLGDWGARRTGELFF
cdr3_length: 14; v_call: TRBV4-3; cdr3_aa: CASSRDRGDQPQHF
cdr3_length: 13; v_call: TRBV6-5; cdr3_aa: CASSRDRTHEQYF
cdr3_length: 15; v_call: TRBV4-1; cdr3_aa: CASSQDIRQGSPLHF
cdr3_length: 15; v_call: TRBV1; cdr3_aa: CTSSQVVDQDEKLFF
cdr3_length: 15; v_call: TRBV19; cdr3_aa: CASTTTSGNTGELFF
cdr3_length: 12; v_call: TRBV30; cdr3_aa: CAASGGGYGYTF
cdr3_length: 13; v_call: TRBV7-6; cdr3_aa: CASKGRGNDEQFF
cdr3_length: 14; v_call: TRBV28; cdr3_aa: CASRAGASNRPQHF
cdr3_length: 15; v_call: TRBV15; cdr3_aa: CATSRDGAGNQPQHF
cdr3_length: 15; v_call: TRBV4-3; cdr3_aa: CASSRAGAINTEAFF
cdr3_length: 14; v_call: TRBV7-9; cdr3_aa: CASSLDVENSPLHF
cdr3_length: 14; v_call: TRBV7-2; cdr3_aa: CASSLDRVNTEAFF